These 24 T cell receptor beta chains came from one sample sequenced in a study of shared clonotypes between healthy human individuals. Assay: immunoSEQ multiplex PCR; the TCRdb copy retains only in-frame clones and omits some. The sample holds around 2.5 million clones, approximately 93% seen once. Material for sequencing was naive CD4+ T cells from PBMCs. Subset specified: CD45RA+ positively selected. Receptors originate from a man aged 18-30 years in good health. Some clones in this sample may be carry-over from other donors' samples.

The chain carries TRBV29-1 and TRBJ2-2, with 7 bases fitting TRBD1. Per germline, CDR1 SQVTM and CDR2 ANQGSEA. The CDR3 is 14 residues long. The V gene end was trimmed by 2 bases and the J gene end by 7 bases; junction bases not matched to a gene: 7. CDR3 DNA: TGCAGCGTTGAAAGACAGGGTAGGGTCGGGGAGCTGTTTTTT. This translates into CSVERQGRVGELFF.

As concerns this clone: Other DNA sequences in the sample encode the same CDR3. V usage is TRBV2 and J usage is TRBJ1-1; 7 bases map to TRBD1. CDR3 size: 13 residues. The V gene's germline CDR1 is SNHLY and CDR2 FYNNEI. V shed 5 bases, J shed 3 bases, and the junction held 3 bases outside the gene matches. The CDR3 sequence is CASSLQGYTEAFF. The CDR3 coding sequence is TGTGCCAGCAGTCTACAGGGGTACACTGAAGCTTTCTTT.

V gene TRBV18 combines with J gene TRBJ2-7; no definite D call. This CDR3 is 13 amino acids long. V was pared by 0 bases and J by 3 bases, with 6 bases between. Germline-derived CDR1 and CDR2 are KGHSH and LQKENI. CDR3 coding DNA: TGTGCCAGCTCACCACCCGTCAGCTACGAGCAGTACTTC. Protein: CASSPPVSYEQYF.

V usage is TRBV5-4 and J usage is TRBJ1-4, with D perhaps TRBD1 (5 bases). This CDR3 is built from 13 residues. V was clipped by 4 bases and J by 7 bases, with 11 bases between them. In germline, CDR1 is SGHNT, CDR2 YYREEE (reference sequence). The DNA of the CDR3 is TGTGCCAGCAGCCGGGACCCTGGTGAAAAACTGTTTTTT. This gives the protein CASSRDPGEKLFF.

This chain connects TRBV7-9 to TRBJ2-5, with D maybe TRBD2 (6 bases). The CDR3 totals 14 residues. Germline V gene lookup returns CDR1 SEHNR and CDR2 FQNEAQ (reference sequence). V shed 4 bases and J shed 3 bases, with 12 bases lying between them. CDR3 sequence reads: CASSSLGGEETQYF. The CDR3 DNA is TGTGCCAGCAGCTCCCTTGGCGGGGAAGAGACCCAGTACTTC.

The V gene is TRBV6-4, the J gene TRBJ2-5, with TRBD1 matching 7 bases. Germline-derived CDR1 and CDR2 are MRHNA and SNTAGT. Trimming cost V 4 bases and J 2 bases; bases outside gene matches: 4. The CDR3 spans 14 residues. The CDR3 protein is CASSAPGQQETQYF. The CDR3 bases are TGTGCCAGCAGTGCCCCGGGACAGCAAGAGACCCAGTACTTC.

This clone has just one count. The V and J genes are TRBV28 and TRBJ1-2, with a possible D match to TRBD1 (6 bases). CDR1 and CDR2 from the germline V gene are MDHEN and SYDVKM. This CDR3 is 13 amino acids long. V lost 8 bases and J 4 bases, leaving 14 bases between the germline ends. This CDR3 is CASCPRGGYGYTF. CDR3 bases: TGTGCCAGCTGCCCGAGGGGGGGCTATGGCTACACCTTC.

This CDR3 is CASSLYRGDSGNTIYF. The DNA for the CDR3 is TGTGCCAGCAGCCTCTACAGGGGAGACTCTGGAAACACCATATATTTT. The V and J genes are TRBV7-2 and TRBJ1-3, with 7 nucleotides matching TRBD1. The germline CDR1 and CDR2 sequences are SGHTA and FQGNSA. Losses at the gene ends were 5 bases for V and 0 bases for J; bases not matched to a gene: 7. The CDR3 contains 16 residues.

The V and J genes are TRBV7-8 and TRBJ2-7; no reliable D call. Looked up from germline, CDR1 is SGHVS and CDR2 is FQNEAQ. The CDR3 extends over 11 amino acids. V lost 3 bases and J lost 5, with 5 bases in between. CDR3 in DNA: TGTGCCAGCAGCTTGGCAGACGAGCAGTACTTC. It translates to CASSLADEQYF.

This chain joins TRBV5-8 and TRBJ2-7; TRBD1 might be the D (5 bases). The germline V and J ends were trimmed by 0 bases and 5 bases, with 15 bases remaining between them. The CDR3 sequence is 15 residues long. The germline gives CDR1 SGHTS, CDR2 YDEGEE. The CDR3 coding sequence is TGTGCCAGCAGCTTGGCGGAACTGCAGGGCCACGAGCAGTACTTC. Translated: CASSLAELQGHEQYF.

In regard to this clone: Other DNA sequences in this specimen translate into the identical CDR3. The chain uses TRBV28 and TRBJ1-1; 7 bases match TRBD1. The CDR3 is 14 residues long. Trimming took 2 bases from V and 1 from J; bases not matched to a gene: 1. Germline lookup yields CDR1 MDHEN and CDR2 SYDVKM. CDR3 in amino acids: CASSLRQGNTEAFF. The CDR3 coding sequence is TGTGCCAGCAGTTTAAGACAGGGGAACACTGAAGCTTTCTTT.

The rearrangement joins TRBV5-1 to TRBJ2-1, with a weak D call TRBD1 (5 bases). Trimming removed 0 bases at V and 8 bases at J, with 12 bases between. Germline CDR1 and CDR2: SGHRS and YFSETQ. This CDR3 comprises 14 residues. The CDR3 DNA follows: TGCGCCAGCAGCTTGGATGCCGACAGCGATGAGCAGTTCTTC. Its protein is CASSLDADSDEQFF.

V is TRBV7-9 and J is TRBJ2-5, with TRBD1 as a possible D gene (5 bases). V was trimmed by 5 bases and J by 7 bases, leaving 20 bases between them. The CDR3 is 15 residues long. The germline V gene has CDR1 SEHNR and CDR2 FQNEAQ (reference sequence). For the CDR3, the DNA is TGTGCCAGCAGCATCTTACAGGTGGAGACGGCGACCCAGTACTTC. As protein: CASSILQVETATQYF.

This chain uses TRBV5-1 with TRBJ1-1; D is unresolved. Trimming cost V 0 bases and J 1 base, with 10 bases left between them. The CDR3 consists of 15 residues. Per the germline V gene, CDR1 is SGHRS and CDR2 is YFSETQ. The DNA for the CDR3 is TGCGCCAGCAGCTTGGGTGCGTTAGCGAACACTGAAGCTTTCTTT. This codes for CASSLGALANTEAFF.

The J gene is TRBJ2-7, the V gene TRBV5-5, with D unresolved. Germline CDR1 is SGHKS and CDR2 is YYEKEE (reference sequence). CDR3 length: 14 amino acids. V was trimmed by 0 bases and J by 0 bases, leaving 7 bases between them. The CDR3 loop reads CASSLEVRSYEQYF. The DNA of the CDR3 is TGTGCCAGCAGCTTGGAAGTGCGCTCCTACGAGCAGTACTTC.

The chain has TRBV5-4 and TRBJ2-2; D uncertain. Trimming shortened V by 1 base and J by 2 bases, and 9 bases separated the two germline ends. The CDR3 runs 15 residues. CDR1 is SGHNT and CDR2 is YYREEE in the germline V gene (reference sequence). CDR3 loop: CASSLYGYNTGELFF. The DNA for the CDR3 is TGTGCCAGCAGCTTGTACGGCTACAACACCGGGGAGCTGTTTTTT.

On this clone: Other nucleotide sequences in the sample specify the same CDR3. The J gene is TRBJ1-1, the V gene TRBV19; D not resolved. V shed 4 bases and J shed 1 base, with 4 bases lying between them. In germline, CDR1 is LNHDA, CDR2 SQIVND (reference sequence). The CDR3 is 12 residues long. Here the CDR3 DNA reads TGTGCCAGTAGTAGGACGAACACTGAAGCTTTCTTT. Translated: CASSRTNTEAFF. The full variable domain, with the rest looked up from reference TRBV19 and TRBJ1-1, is DGGITQSPKYLFRKEGQNVTLSCEQNLNHDAMYWYRQDPGQGLRLIYYSQIVNDFQKGDIAEGYSVSREKKESFPLTVTSAQKNPTAFYLCASSRTNTEAFFGQGTRLTVV.

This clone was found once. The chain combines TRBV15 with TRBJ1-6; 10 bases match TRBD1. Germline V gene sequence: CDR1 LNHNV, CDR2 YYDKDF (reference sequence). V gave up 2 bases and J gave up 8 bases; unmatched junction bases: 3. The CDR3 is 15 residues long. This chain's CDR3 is CATSRKTGGDSPLHF. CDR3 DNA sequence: TGTGCCACCAGCAGAAAGACAGGGGGCGATTCACCCCTCCACTTT.

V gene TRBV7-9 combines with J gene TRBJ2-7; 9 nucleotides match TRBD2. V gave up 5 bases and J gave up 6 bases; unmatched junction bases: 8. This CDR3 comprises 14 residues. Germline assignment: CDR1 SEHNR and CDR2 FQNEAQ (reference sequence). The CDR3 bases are TGTGCCAGCAGCCTTCTAGCGGGACCGGGCGAGCAGTACTTC. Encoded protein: CASSLLAGPGEQYF.

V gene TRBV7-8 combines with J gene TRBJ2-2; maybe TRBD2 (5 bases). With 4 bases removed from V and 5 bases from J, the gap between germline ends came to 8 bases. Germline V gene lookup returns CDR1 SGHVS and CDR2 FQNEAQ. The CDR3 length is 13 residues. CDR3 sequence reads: CASSSGRTGELFF. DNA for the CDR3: TGTGCCAGCAGCTCGGGAAGGACCGGGGAGCTGTTTTTT.

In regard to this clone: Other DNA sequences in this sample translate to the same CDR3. CDR3 bases: TGTGCCAGCAGTTCCAGGGGGAACACTGAAGCTTTCTTT. Encoded protein: CASSSRGNTEAFF. The J gene is TRBJ1-1, the V gene TRBV27; a possible D gene is TRBD1 (6 bases). This CDR3 region has 13 residues. The ends were cut back, 4 bases at V and 1 base at J, with 7 bases in the middle. Germline CDR1 and CDR2: MNHEY and SMNVEV (reference sequence).

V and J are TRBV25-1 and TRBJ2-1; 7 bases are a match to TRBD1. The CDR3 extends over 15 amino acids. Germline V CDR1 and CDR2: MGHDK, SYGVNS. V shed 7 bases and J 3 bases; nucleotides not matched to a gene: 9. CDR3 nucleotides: TGTGCCAGCACCCCCAGGGCAGGGGGCTACAATGAGCAGTTCTTC. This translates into CASTPRAGGYNEQFF.

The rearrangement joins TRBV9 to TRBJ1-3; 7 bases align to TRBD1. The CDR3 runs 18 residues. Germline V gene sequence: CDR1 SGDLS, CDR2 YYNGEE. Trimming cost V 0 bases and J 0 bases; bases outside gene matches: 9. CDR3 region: CASSVGGDSPHSGNTIYF. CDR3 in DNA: TGTGCCAGCAGCGTAGGGGGGGACAGCCCACACTCTGGAAACACCATATATTTT.

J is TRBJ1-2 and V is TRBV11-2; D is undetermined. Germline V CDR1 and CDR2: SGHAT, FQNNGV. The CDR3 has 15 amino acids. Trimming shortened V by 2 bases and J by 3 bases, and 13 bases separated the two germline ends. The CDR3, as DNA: TGTGCCAGCAGCTTACAGACAAAACCGGACTATGGCTACACCTTC. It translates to CASSLQTKPDYGYTF.